The 24 T cell receptor beta chains below were found in one sample sequenced in a study of response to subunit inactivated influenza vaccine. TCRdb itself ran the RT-PCR reads through MiXCR, one entry per CDR3 protein. The sample has approximately 500,000 distinct CDR3 sequences, approximately 15% seen once; the top ten hold roughly 11%. The sequenced sample was PBMCs from blood, obtained less than 13 days after vaccination. Every receptor here comes from a man aged 50 to 60 who received an inactivated influenza vaccine.

This clonotype was seen more than once but under ten times. The chain combines TRBV4-2 with TRBJ2-1; tentatively, D is TRBD2 (6 bases). Trimming took 2 bases from V and 1 from J, leaving 9 bases between them. The CDR3 sequence is 15 residues long. Germline V lookup: CDR1 LGHNA, CDR2 YNFKEQ. Here the CDR3 DNA reads TGTGCCAGCAGCCAAATTGGAGGGTCCTACAATGAGCAGTTCTTC. Protein product: CASSQIGGSYNEQFF.

The genes are TRBV4-2 and TRBJ2-1, with 9 positions matching TRBD1. The CDR3 is made up of 15 amino acids. V lost 1 base to trimming and J lost 9 bases; unmatched junction nucleotides: 7. Germline lookup yields CDR1 LGHNA and CDR2 YNFKEQ. CDR3 amino acids: CASSQVGQGSGEQFF. The DNA for the CDR3 is TGTGCCAGCAGCCAAGTGGGACAGGGCTCCGGTGAGCAGTTCTTC.

In this sample, this clonotype turned up a few times. This sequence joins TRBV2 and TRBJ1-1; 7 nucleotides align to TRBD1. In germline, CDR1 is SNHLY, CDR2 FYNNEI. V lost 8 bases, J lost 1 base, and 7 bases stayed unmatched. The CDR3 totals 14 residues. This CDR3 reads CASLARTGNTEAFF. The CDR3 DNA is TGTGCCAGCTTAGCGCGGACAGGGAACACTGAAGCTTTCTTT.

In this sample, this clonotype turned up many times. The chain uses TRBV6-6 and TRBJ2-1, with D unclear. Germline lookup yields CDR1 MNHNY and CDR2 SVGAGI (reference sequence). V lost 2 bases to trimming and J lost 0 bases, with 8 bases between them. CDR3 size: 15 residues. CDR3 nucleotide sequence: TGTGCCAGCAGTTACGAGGCTAGCTCCTACAATGAGCAGTTCTTC. Its translation: CASSYEASSYNEQFF.

The CDR3 coding sequence is TGTGCCAGCAGTTTATATTGGGGGAAGACCCAGTACTTC. Its translation is CASSLYWGKTQYF. This chain uses TRBV27 with TRBJ2-5; D might be TRBD1 or TRBD2, each matching 5 bases. Germline assignment: CDR1 MNHEY and CDR2 SMNVEV (reference sequence). This CDR3 comprises 13 residues. Deletions cut 1 base from V and 6 bases from J, with 9 bases between.

This chain uses TRBV7-9 with TRBJ2-7; unclear D gene. The germline V gene has CDR1 SEHNR and CDR2 FQNEAQ (reference sequence). The CDR3 consists of 15 residues. The germline V and J ends were trimmed by 4 bases and 0 bases, with 13 bases remaining between them. The CDR3 nucleotides read TGTGCCAGCAGCTCCCGCCCGTACAGCTCCTACGAGCAGTACTTC. Amino acids: CASSSRPYSSYEQYF.

The rearrangement uses TRBV7-2 and TRBJ1-6; TRBD1 agrees at 10 bases. Germline V lookup: CDR1 SGHTA, CDR2 FQGNSA. The CDR3 length is 16 residues. Germline trimming cut 6 bases from V and 6 bases from J; bases unmatched to any gene: 8. CDR3 nucleotides: TGTGCCAGCAGGACGACAGGGGGCGCCGGTAATTCACCCCTCCACTTT. It specifies CASRTTGGAGNSPLHF. Drawing the rest from reference TRBV7-2 and TRBJ1-6, the complete variable domain is GAGVSQSPSNKVTEKGKDVELRCDPISGHTALYWYRQSLGQGLEFLIYFQGNSAPDKSGLPSDRFSAERTGGSVSTLTIQRTQQEDSAVYLCASRTTGGAGNSPLHFGNGTRLTVT.

V gene TRBV5-1 combines with J gene TRBJ2-7; TRBD1 is a possible D gene (6 bases). Germline CDR1 SGHRS, CDR2 YFSETQ. The germline V and J ends were trimmed by 4 bases and 6 bases, with 14 bases remaining between them. The CDR3 is 13 residues long. The CDR3 DNA follows: TGCGCCAGCAGCCCCCTAAGGACAGTCGAGCAGTACTTC. Protein: CASSPLRTVEQYF.

This clonotype showed up just a few times. The chain uses TRBV7-3 and TRBJ2-3, with unresolved D. This CDR3 is 14 amino acids long. Germline V gene data show CDR1 as SGHTA and CDR2 as FQGTGA. V lost 5 bases and J 1 base, leaving 10 bases between the germline ends. The CDR3 DNA sequence: TGTGCCAGCAGCCCTAACCGGGGCACAGATACGCAGTATTTT. Protein product: CASSPNRGTDTQYF.

This clonotype was detected many times. The rearrangement uses TRBV12-3 or TRBV12-4 and TRBJ2-7, with TRBD2 identical over 13 bases. The V gene end was trimmed by 3 bases and the J gene end by 6 bases; junction bases not matched to a gene: 2. This CDR3 spans 14 amino acids. CDR3 DNA sequence: TGTGCCAGCAGTTTGGGGACTAGCGGGACCGAGCAGTACTTC. This translates into CASSLGTSGTEQYF.

This clonotype was counted only a few times. CDR3 in DNA: TGCAGTGCTACGACTAGCTTTGAGACCCAGTACTTC. Encoded protein: CSATTSFETQYF. The gene calls are TRBV20-1 and TRBJ2-5; 7 positions match TRBD2. Germline V lookup: CDR1 DFQATT, CDR2 SNEGSKA (reference sequence). CDR3 size: 12 residues. V dropped 4 bases and J dropped 5; count of bases not matched to a gene: 4.

The table lists this clonotype with a few counts. The chain joins TRBV7-9 to TRBJ1-2; D remains ambiguous. Deletions cut 0 bases from V and 4 bases from J, with 9 bases between. The V gene's germline CDR1 is SEHNR and CDR2 FQNEAQ (reference sequence). This CDR3 has 14 residues. CDR3 protein: CASSLAVTPYGYTF. The CDR3 nucleotides are TGTGCCAGCAGCTTAGCGGTGACCCCCTATGGCTACACCTTC.

In this sample, this clonotype turned up a few times. V usage is TRBV20-1 and J usage is TRBJ1-4, with D perhaps matching TRBD1 (6 bases). Per germline, CDR1 DFQATT and CDR2 SNEGSKA (reference sequence). The CDR3 runs 12 residues. V lost 3 bases and J 5 bases, leaving 7 bases between the germline ends. CDR3 loop: CSARDSNEKLFF. DNA of the CDR3: TGCAGTGCTAGGGACAGCAATGAAAAACTGTTTTTT.

This clonotype was recorded a few times. The rearrangement uses TRBV30 and TRBJ2-2; D is undetermined. Germline V lookup: CDR1 GTSNPN, CDR2 SVGIG (reference sequence). Trimming cost V 0 bases and J 0 bases, with 11 bases left between them. This CDR3 comprises 16 residues. CDR3 sequence: CAWSVPVRTNTGELFF. The CDR3 DNA is TGTGCCTGGAGTGTACCCGTCCGTACGAACACCGGGGAGCTGTTTTTT.

This clonotype was found a few times. The rearrangement links TRBV29-1 to TRBJ2-6; D is uncertain. This CDR3 region has 17 residues. With 5 bases removed from V and 0 bases from J, the gap between germline ends came to 17 bases. CDR1 and CDR2 (germline): SQVTM, ANQGSEA. The CDR3 region has the DNA TGCAGCGTTCTACATCGGGCCTCAATCTCTGGGGCCAACGTCCTGACTTTC. As protein: CSVLHRASISGANVLTF.

The table lists this clonotype with many counts. The chain links TRBV9 to TRBJ2-1, with D possibly matching TRBD2 (6 bases). Germline V gives CDR1 SGDLS, CDR2 YYNGEE. Between the trimmed V and J ends, which lost 3 bases and 5 bases, there was a span of 18 bases. The CDR3 consists of 16 residues. The CDR3 DNA follows: TGTGCCAGCAGCGGGGCTTTTGGTTTAGCGGACAATGAGCAGTTCTTC. Translation gives CASSGAFGLADNEQFF.

This clonotype has just a few counts. One end of the junction does not line up with germline, which may come from a read error. V gene TRBV7-9 combines with J gene TRBJ1-6, with D uncertain. The germline V gene has CDR1 SEHNR and CDR2 FQNEAQ (reference sequence). The CDR3 is 13 residues long. The CDR3 sequence is CASSSSTGRLPAF. DNA for the CDR3: TGTGCCAGCAGCTCCTCCACGGGCAGATTACCTGCCTTT.

The chain has TRBV7-8 and TRBJ2-3, with 8 nucleotides matching TRBD1. Unmatched junction bases numbered 8, after V lost 5 bases and J lost 4 bases. The CDR3 is 15 residues long. Germline loops: CDR1 SGHVS, CDR2 FQNEAQ. In DNA form, the CDR3 reads TGTGCCAGCAGCCCGACAGGGGAGAGGGCAGATACGCAGTATTTT. The encoded protein is CASSPTGERADTQYF. Variable domain in full (rest from reference TRBV7-8 and TRBJ2-3): GAGVSQSPRYKVAKRGQDVALRCDPISGHVSLFWYQQALGQGPEFLTYFQNEAQLDKSGLPSDRFFAERPEGSVSTLKIQRTQQEDSAVYLCASSPTGERADTQYFGPGTRLTVL.

V gene TRBV27 combines with J gene TRBJ2-1; 10 bases fit TRBD2. The CDR3 loop spans 17 amino acids. Germline V lookup: CDR1 MNHEY, CDR2 SMNVEV (reference sequence). The J segment lost 8 bases and the V segment lost 5 bases, leaving 15 bases of the junction unmatched. This CDR3 is CASSPLRRAGGPHEQFF. In nucleotides, the CDR3 is TGTGCCAGCAGTCCCCTCAGGAGAGCGGGAGGGCCTCATGAGCAGTTCTTC.

In DNA form, the CDR3 reads TGTGCCAGCAGCTTAGGACCGGGACAGGGGGACCTCTCGAACACCGGGGAGCTGTTTTTT. It codes for CASSLGPGQGDLSNTGELFF. The rearrangement links TRBV11-1 to TRBJ2-2; 11 nucleotides agree with TRBD1. The V gene's germline CDR1 is SGHAT and CDR2 FQDESV (reference sequence). After removal of 1 base from V and 0 bases from J, the junction contained 10 bases not matched to a gene. The CDR3 runs 20 residues.

The CDR3 DNA is TGTGCCAGCAGCTTAGCCCCCGGTAAACAAGAGACCCAGTACTTC. It translates to CASSLAPGKQETQYF. J is TRBJ2-5 and V is TRBV7-2, with no clear D. The V end was cut by 0 bases, the J end by 2 bases, with 10 bases between. The CDR3 has 15 residues. Germline loops: CDR1 SGHTA, CDR2 FQGNSA.

This clonotype was detected only a few times. V and J are TRBV6-2 or TRBV6-3 and TRBJ2-2, with 9 bases identical to TRBD1. V shed 5 bases, J shed 5 bases, and the junction held 6 bases outside the gene matches. Looked up from germline, CDR1 is MNHEY and CDR2 is SVGEGT. The CDR3 has 15 residues. The CDR3 coding sequence is TGTGCCAGCAGTCCGGACAGGGGACGGACCGGGGAGCTGTTTTTT. Encoded protein: CASSPDRGRTGELFF.

The CDR3, as DNA: TGTGCCAGCGGAGGGAGGAACAGGGAAGAGACCCAGTACTTC. Translated: CASGGRNREETQYF. The chain recombines TRBV2 with TRBJ2-5; either TRBD1 or TRBD2 may fit D (6 bases each). CDR1 and CDR2 from the germline V gene are SNHLY and FYNNEI. V lost 8 bases to trimming and J lost 3 bases, with 16 bases between them. CDR3 length: 14 residues.

This clonotype was detected only a few times. V usage is TRBV12-3 or TRBV12-4 and J usage is TRBJ1-2; D is unresolved. CDR3 length equals 12 residues. V dropped 6 bases and J dropped 0 bases, with 5 bases sitting between them. The CDR3: CASRVANYGYTF. The DNA for the CDR3 is TGTGCCAGCAGGGTGGCTAACTATGGCTACACCTTC.